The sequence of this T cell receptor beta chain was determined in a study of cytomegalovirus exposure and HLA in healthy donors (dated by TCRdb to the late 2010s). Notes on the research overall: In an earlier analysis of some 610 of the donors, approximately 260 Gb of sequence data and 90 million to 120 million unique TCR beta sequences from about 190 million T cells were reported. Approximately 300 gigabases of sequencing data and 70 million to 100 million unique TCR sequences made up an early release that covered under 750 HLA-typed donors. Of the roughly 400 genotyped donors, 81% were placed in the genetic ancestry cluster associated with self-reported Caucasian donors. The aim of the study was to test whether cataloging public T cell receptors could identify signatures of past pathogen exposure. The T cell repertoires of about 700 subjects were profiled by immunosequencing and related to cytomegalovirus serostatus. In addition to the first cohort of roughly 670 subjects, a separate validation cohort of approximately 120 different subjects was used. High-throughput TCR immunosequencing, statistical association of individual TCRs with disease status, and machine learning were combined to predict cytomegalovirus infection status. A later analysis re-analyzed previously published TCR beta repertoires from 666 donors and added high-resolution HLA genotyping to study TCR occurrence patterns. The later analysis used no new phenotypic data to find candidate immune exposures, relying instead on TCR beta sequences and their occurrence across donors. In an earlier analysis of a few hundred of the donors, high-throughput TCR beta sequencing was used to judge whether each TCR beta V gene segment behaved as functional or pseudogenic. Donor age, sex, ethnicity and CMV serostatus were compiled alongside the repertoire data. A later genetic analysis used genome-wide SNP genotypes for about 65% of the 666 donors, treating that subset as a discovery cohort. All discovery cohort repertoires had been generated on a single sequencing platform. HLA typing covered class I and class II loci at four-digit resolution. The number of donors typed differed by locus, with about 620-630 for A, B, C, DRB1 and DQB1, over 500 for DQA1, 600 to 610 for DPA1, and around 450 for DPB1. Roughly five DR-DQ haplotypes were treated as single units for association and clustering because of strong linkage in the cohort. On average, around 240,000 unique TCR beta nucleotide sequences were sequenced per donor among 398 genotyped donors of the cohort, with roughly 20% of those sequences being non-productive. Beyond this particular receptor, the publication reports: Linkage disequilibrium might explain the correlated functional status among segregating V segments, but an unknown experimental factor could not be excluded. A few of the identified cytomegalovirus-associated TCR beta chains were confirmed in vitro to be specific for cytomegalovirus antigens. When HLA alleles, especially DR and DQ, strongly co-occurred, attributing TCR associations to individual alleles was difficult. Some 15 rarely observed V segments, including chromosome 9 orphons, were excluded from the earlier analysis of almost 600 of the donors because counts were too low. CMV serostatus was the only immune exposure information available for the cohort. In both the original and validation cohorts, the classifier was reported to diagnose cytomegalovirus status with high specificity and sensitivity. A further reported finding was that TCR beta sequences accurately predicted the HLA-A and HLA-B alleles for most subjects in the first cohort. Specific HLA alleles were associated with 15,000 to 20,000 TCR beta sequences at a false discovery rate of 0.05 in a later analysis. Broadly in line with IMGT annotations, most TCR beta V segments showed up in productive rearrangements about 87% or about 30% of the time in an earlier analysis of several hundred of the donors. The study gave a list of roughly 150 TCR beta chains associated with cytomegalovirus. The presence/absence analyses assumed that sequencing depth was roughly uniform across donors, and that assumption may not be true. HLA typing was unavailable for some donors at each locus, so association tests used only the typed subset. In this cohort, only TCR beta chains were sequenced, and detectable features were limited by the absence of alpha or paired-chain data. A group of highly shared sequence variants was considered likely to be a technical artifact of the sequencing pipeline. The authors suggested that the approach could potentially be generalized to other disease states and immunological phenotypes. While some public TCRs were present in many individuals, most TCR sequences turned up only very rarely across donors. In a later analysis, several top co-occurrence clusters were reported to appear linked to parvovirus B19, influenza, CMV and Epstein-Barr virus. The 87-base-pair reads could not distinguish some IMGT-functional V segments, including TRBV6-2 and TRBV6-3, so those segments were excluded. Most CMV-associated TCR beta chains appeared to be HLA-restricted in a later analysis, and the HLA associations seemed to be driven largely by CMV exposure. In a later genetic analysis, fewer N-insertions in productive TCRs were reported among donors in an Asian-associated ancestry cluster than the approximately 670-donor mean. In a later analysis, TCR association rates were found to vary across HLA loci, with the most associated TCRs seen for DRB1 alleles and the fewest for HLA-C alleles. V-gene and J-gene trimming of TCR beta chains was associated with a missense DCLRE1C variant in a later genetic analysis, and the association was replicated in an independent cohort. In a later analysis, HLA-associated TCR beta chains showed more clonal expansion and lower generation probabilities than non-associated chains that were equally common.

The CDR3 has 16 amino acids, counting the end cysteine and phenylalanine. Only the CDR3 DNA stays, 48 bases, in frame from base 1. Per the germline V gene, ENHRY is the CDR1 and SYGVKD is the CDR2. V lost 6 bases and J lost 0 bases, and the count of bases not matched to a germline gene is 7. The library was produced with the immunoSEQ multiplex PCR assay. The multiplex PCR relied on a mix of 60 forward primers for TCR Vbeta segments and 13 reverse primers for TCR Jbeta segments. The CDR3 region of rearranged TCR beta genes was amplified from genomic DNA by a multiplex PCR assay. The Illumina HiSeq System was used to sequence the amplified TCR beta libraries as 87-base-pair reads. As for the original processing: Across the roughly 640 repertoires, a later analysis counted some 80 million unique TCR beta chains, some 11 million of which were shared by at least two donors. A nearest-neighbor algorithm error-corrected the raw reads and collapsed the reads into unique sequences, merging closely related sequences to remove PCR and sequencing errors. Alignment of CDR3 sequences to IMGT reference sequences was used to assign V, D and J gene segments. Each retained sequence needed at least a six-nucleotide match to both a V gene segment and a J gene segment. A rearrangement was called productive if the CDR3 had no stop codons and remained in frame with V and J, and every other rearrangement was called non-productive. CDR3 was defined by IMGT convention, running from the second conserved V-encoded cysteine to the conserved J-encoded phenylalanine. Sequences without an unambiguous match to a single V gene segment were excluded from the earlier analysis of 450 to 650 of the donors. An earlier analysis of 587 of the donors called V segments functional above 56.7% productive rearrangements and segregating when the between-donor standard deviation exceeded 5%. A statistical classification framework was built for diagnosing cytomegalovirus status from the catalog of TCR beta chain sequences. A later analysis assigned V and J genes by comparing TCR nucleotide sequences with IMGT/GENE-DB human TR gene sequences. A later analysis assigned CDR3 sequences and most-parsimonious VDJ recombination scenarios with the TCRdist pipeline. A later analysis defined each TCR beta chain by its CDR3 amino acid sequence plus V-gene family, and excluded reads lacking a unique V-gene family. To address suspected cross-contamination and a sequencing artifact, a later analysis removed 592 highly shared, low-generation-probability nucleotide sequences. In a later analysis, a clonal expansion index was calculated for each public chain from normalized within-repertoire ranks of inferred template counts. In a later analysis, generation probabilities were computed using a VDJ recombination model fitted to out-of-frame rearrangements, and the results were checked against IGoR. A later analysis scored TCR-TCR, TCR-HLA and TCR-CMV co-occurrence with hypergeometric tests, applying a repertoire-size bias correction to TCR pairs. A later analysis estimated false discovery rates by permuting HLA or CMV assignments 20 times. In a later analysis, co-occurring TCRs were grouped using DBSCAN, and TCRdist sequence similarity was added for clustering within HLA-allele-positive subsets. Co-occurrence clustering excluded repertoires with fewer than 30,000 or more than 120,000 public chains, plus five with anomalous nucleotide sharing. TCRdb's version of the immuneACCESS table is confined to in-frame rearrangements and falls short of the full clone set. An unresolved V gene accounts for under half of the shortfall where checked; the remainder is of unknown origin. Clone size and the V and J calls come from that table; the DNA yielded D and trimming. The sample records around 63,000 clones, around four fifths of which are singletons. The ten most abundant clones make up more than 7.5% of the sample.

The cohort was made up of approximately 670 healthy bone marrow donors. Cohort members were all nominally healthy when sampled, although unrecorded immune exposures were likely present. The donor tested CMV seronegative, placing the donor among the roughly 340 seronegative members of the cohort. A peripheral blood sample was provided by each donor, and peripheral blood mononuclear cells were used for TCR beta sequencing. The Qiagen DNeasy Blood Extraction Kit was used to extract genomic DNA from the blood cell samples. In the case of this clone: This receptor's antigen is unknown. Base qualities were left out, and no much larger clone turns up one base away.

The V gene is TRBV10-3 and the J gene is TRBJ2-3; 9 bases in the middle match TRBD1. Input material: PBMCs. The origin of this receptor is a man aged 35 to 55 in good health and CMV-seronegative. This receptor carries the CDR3 CAISHTGGPSTDTQYF. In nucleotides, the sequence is TGTGCCATCAGCCACACAGGGGGCCCGAGCACAGATACGCAGTATTTT.